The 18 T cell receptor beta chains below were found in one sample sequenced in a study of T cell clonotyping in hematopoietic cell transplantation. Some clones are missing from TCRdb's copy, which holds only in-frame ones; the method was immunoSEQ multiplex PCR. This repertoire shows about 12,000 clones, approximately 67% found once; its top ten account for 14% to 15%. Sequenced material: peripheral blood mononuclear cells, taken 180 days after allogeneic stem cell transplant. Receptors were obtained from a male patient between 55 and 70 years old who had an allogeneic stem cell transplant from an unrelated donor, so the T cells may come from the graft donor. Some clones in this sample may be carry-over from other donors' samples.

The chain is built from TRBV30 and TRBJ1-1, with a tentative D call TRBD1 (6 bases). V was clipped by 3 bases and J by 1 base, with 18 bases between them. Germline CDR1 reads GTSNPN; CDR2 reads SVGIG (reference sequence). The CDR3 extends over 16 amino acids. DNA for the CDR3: TGTGCCTGGAGGCGCGGGGGGGCCGGAACGAACACTGAAGCTTTCTTT. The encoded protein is CAWRRGGAGTNTEAFF.

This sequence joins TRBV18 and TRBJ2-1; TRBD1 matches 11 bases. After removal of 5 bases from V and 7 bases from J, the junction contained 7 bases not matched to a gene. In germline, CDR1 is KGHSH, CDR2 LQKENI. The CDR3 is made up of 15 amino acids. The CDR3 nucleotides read TGTGCCAGCTCATCTCTGGGACAGGGGGTGAATGAGCAGTTCTTC. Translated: CASSSLGQGVNEQFF. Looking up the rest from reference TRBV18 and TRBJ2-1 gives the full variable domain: NAGVMQNPRHLVRRRGQEARLRCSPMKGHSHVYWYRQLPEEGLKFMVYLQKENIIDESGMPKERFSAEFPKEGPSILRIQQVVRGDSAAYFCASSSLGQGVNEQFFGPGTRLTVL.

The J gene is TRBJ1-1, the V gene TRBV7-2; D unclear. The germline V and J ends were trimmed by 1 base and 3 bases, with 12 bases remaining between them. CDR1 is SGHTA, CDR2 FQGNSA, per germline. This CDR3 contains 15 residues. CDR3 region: CASSLGPVGYTEAFF. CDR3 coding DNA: TGTGCCAGCAGCTTAGGACCGGTTGGATACACTGAAGCTTTCTTT.

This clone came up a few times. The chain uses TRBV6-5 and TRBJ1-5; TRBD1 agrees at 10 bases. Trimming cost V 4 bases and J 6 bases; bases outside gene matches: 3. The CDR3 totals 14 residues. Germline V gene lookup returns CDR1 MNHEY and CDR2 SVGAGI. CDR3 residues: CASSSRQGAQPQHF. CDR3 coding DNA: TGTGCCAGCAGTTCCAGACAGGGGGCTCAGCCCCAGCATTTT.

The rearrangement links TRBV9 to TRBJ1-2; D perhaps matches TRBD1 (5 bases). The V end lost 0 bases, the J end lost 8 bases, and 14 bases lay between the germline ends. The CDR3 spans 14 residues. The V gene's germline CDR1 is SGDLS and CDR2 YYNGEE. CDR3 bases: TGTGCCAGCAGCGTAGCGGCAGGGACCGTAGGCTACACCTTC. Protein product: CASSVAAGTVGYTF.

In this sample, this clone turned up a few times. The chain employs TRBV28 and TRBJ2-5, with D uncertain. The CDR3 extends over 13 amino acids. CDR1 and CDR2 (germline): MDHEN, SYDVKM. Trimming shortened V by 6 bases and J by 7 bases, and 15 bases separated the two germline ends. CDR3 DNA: TGTGCCAGCAGAGTCCGGGTCCTGGGGACCCAGTACTTC. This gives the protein CASRVRVLGTQYF.

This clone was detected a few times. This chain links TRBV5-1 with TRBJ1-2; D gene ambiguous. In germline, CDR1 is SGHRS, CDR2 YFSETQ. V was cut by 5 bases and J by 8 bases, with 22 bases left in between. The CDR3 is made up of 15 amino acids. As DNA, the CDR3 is TGCGCCAGCAGTCAAATTGGAGGATCTCCCTCGGGCTACACCTTC. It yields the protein CASSQIGGSPSGYTF.

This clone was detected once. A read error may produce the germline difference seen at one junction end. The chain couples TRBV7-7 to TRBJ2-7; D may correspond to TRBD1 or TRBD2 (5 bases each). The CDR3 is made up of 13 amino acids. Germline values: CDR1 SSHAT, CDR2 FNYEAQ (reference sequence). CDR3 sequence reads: CASSLHEGYEQYF. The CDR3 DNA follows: TGTGCTAGCAGCTTGCATGAGGGGTACGAGCAGTACTTC.

CDR3 amino acids: CASSSKAGLEVEQYF. The CDR3 DNA sequence: TGCGCCAGCAGTTCGAAAGCGGGACTAGAGGTCGAGCAGTACTTC. The V call is TRBV5-1, the J call TRBJ2-7, with TRBD2 identical over 8 bases. This CDR3 region has 15 residues. The V segment lost 5 bases and the J segment 6 bases; nucleotides outside the gene matches: 13. The germline V gene encodes CDR1 SGHRS and CDR2 YFSETQ. The variable domain in full, completed from reference TRBV5-1 and TRBJ2-7, reads KAGVTQTPRYLIKTRGQQVTLSCSPISGHRSVSWYQQTPGQGLQFLFEYFSETQRNKGNFPGRFSGRQFSNSRSEMNVSTLELGDSALYLCASSSKAGLEVEQYFGPGTRLTVT.

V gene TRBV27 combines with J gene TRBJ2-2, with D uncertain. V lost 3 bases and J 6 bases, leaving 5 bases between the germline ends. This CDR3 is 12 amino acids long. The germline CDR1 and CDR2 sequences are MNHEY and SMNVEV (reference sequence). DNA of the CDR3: TGTGCCAGCAGTTTTTTACCCGGGGAGCTGTTTTTT. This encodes CASSFLPGELFF.

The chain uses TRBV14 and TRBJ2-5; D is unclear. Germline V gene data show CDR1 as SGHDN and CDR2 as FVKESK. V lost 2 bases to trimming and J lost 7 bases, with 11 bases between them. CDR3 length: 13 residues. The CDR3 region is CASSQQNLGTQYF. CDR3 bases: TGTGCCAGCAGCCAACAAAATTTAGGGACCCAGTACTTC.

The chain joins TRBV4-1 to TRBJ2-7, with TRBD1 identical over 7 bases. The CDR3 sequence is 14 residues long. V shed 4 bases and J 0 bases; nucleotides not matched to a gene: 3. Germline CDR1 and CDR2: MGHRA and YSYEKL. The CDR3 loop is CASSPQGSSYEQYF. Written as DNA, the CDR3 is TGCGCCAGCAGCCCACAGGGGAGCTCCTACGAGCAGTACTTC.

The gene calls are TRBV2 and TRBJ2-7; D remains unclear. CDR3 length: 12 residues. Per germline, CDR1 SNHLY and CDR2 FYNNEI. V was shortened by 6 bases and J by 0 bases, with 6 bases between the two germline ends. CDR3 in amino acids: CASRNHSYEQYF. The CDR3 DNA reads TGTGCCAGCAGGAACCACTCCTACGAGCAGTACTTC.

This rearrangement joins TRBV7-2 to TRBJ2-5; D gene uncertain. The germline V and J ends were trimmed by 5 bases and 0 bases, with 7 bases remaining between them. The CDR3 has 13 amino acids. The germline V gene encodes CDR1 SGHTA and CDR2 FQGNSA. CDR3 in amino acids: CASSPSNQETQYF. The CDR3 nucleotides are TGTGCCAGCAGCCCCTCGAACCAAGAGACCCAGTACTTC.

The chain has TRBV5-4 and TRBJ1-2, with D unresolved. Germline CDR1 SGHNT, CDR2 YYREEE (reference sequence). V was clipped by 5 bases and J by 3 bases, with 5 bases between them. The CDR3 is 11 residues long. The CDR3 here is CASSSDYGYTF. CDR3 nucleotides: TGTGCCAGCAGTAGCGACTATGGCTACACCTTC.

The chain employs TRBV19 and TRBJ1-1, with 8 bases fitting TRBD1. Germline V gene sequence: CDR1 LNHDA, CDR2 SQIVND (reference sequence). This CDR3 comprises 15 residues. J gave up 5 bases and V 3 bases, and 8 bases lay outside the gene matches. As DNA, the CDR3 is TGTGCCAGTAGTATCTCAAGGACAGGGAAAACTGAAGCTTTCTTT. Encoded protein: CASSISRTGKTEAFF.

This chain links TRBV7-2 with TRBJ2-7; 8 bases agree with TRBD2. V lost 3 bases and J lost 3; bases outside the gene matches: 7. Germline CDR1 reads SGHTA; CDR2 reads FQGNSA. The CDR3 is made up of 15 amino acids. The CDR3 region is CASSFLGRASYEQYF. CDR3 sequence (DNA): TGTGCCAGCAGCTTCCTCGGGAGGGCCAGCTACGAGCAGTACTTC.

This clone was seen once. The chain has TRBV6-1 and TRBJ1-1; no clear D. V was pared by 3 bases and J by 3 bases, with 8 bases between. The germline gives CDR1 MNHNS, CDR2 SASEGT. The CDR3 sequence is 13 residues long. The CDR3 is CASSDQVHTEAFF. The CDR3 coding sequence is TGTGCCAGCAGTGATCAGGTTCACACTGAAGCTTTCTTT.